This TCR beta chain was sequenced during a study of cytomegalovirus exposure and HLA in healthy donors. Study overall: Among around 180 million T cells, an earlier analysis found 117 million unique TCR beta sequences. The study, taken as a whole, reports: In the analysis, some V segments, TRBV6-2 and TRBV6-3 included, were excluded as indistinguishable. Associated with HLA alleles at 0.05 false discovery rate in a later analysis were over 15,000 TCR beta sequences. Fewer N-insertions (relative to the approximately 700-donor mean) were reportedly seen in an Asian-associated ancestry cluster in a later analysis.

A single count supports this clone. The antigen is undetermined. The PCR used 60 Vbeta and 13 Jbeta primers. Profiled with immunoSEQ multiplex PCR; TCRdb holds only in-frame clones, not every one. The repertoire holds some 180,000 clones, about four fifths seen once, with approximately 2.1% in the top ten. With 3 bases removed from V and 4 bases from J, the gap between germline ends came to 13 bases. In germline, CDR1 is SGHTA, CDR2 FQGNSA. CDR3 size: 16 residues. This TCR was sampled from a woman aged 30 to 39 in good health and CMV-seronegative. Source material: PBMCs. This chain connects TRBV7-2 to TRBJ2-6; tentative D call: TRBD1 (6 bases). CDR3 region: CASSLDSFAGANVLTF. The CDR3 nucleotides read TGTGCCAGCAGCTTGGACAGTTTTGCCGGGGCCAACGTCCTGACTTTC. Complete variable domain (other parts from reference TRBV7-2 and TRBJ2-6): GAGVSQSPSNKVTEKGKDVELRCDPISGHTALYWYRQSLGQGLEFLIYFQGNSAPDKSGLPSDRFSAERTGGSVSTLTIQRTQQEDSAVYLCASSLDSFAGANVLTFGAGSRLTVL.